The clone carrying this T cell receptor beta chain was seen more than once but under ten times. Its antigen remains unknown. This record comes from a study of T cell responses to AZD1222 COVID-19 vaccine. For the study at large: Whether given at about 4 or about 12 weeks, second doses were pooled. Study-level results: The peak T cell response came first, and repertoires were sampled only after it. Most donors were white British, females outnumbered males, and clonal diversity was possibly underestimated. Of spike-specific TCRs, nearly half reportedly target regions left unmutated in variants.

This table comes from immunoSEQ multiplex PCR, and its TCRdb copy is limited to in-frame clones, with some not included. The table includes about 120,000 clones, about nine tenths detected once. Per germline, CDR1 SGHTA and CDR2 FQGTGA. The CDR3 runs to 15 residues. V gave up 5 bases and J gave up 0 bases, with 8 bases separating them. The sample in question was peripheral blood, obtained on day 0 of AZD1222 vaccination. The V call is TRBV7-3, the J call TRBJ2-6; D call uncertain. This clonotype was sampled from an adult in good health. The CDR3 loop reads CASSELRSGANVLTF. In DNA form, the CDR3 reads TGTGCCAGCAGCGAACTCCGCTCTGGGGCCAACGTCCTGACTTTC.